This T cell receptor (beta chain) was sequenced in a study of T cells in Graves' hyperthyroidism and ophthalmopathy (dated by TCRdb to the late 2010s). About the investigation overall: Peripheral blood samples were taken at initial diagnosis, before any treatment was given. To identify TCR V-J signatures that set the groups apart, the researchers used a discovery cohort of 90 to 100 patients, made up of about 44 with Graves' ophthalmopathy and some 58 with stable Graves' hyperthyroidism. Prospective prediction of ophthalmopathy was tested in an independent validation cohort of approximately 19 hyperthyroidism patients and 15 to 17 patients who later progressed to ophthalmopathy. The 75 to 100 discovery patients were divided at random into training and test sets in a 7:3 ratio. In addition, the study compared T-cell repertoires in thyroid tissue and in blood from five or six Graves' hyperthyroidism patients. After blood sampling, hyperthyroidism patients were treated with methimazole at a starting dose of 30 mg daily, and ophthalmopathy patients were treated with high-dose intravenous methylprednisolone. The paper describes TCR Vbeta CDR3 sequencing of 140 or so peripheral blood samples, made up of about 41 ophthalmopathy patients, 70 to 80 hyperthyroidism patients and 17 progressor patients.

Amplification of TCR beta CDR3 regions was carried out from RNA transcripts. A first-round RT-PCR of the TCR CDR3 used the HTBI primer set with the Qiagen OneStep RT-PCR kit. The libraries were constructed in a second round of multiplex PCR and then size-selected and purified. Sequencing of the libraries was done on an Illumina HiSeq2000 using paired-end 100 bp reads. In the paper's pipeline: Raw data were processed with SOAPnuke, discarding reads with adapters, uncalled bases, mean Phred below 15, or no exact constant-primer or identifier match. COPE v1.2.5 was used to merge high-quality paired reads, and clonotypes were defined as unique nucleotide sequences. MiTCR v1.1 was used to align the clonotypes against IMGT TRBV, TRBD and TRBJ reference segments. Only V-J combinations with frequency above 0.0001, covering about 99% of repertoires, were analysed. The TCS score was defined as the ratio of F50 (clonal expansion) to E x V (chaos), calculated using BLOSUM62-based TCRdist between CDR3 peptides within each V-J. Welch's t-statistics and random forest reduced fewer than 600 V-J features to 13, which were used in a naive Bayes classifier (R e1071). TCRdb reworked the public reads: Q25 trimming with fastp, MiXCR clone assembly, productive beta chains retained. Rows are unified per CDR3 protein, each entry keeping the most common DNA and genes. These V and J calls are TCRdb output, not the study's own analysis. Recorded for this sample are approximately 600,000 distinct CDR3 sequences; 20% to 25% of them occurred a single time. The top ten clones comprise 30% to 40% of the sample.

In the ophthalmopathy patients, disease was moderately to severely active, with a Clinical Activity Score of 3 or more, a NOSPECS grade of 4 or more, and a duration of less than 3 months. Patients with uncontrolled infections, other autoimmune diseases, pregnancy or lactation were excluded. Diagnoses were based on clinical symptoms, serum thyroxine and TRAb, thyroid ultrasound and orbital computed tomography. Ficoll-Paque density gradient centrifugation was used to isolate PBMCs from about 9.4 ml of fresh peripheral blood. Total RNA was extracted with Trizol reagent, and quality was checked on an Agilent 2100 Bioanalyzer. According to the germline V gene, CDR1 reads SNHLY and CDR2 reads FYNNEI. The CDR3, cysteine through phenylalanine, is 14 amino acids long. Left in the record is the CDR3 DNA by itself, 42 bases read in frame from the first base. V is trimmed back by 5 bases and J by 5 bases, and the junction contains 5 bases that no gene match accounts for.

Results and caveats for the whole study, not just this receptor: Blood samples also contained most of the expanded thyroid clonotypes (frequency above 0.001), which suggests that blood repertoires may reflect thyroid immune responses. No statistical method was used to fix the sample size in advance, and group allocation was not hidden from the investigators. A 13 V-J signature model separated ophthalmopathy from stable hyperthyroidism, with nearly 90% sensitivity and about 81% specificity in cross-validation and 80%/75% in testing. During validation, the model predicted progression to ophthalmopathy a median of around 6 months ahead of onset, with just under 71% sensitivity and 72% to 85% specificity.

This clonotype was seen a few times. The clone's antigen remains unknown. No much larger clonotype is one base removed from it; base qualities were not supplied. The rearrangement joined TRBV2 to TRBJ1-2, with TRBD1 matching 10 junction bases. Sequenced: blood. The clonotype was recovered from a man aged 25 to 40 with Graves' ophthalmopathy. The CDR3 protein is CASSPGTGVYGYTF. The sequence in DNA is TGTGCCAGCAGTCCCGGGACAGGGGTTTATGGCTACACCTTC.